This T cell receptor beta chain originates from a study of graft-versus-host responses after intestinal transplantation. Using immunoSEQ multiplex PCR, the repertoire was profiled, and TCRdb retains in-frame clones only, with some absent. This table holds approximately 82,000 clones, about 93% found once. A note on this clone: The antigen is unknown.

Deletions cut 1 base from V and 6 bases from J, with 6 bases between. Germline V gene sequence: CDR1 KGHSY, CDR2 FQNENV. This CDR3 is built from 13 residues. The material sequenced was unstimulated CD8+ T cells sorted from spleen or lymph node cells, taken before transplant. The sequence derives from a human donor who was the organ donor for an intestinal transplant. The chain is built from TRBV16 and TRBJ2-2, with no clear D. This chain's CDR3 is CASSQWSAGELFF. CDR3 nucleotides: TGTGCCAGCAGCCAATGGAGTGCCGGGGAGCTGTTTTTT.